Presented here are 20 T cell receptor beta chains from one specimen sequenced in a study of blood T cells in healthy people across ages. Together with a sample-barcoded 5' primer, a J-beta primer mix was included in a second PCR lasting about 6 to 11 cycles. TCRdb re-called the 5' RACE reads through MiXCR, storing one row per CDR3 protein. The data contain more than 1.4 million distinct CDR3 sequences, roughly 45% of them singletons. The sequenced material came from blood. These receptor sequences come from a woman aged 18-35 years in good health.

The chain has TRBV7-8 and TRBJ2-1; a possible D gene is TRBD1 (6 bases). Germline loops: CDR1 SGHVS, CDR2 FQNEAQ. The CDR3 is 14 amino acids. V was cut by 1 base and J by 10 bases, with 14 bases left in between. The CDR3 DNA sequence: TGTGCCAGCAGCTTAGGGACAGAGTACTACGAGCAGTTCTTC. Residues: CASSLGTEYYEQFF.

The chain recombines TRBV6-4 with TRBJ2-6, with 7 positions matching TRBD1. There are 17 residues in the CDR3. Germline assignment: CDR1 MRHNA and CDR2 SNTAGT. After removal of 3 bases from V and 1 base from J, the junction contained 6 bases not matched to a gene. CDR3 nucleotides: TGTGCCAGCAGTGAGCACAGGGGCGCGTCTGGGGCCAACGTCCTGACTTTC. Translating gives CASSEHRGASGANVLTF.

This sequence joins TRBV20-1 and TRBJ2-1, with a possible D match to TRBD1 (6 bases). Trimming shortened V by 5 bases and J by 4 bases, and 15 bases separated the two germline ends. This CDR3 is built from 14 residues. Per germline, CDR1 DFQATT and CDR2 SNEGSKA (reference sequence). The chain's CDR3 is CSAVRGIRYNEQFF. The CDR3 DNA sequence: TGCAGTGCTGTCAGGGGAATCCGTTACAATGAGCAGTTCTTC.

The CDR3 DNA reads as TGTGCCAGCCAGGGCGCGGGGGTTGAGCAGTTCTTC. Encoded protein: CASQGAGVEQFF. The genes are TRBV6-2 or TRBV6-3 and TRBJ2-1; 7 bases fit TRBD2. This CDR3 is built from 12 residues. The germline gives CDR1 MNHEY, CDR2 SVGEGT. J lost 9 bases, V lost 8 bases, and 7 bases had no gene match.

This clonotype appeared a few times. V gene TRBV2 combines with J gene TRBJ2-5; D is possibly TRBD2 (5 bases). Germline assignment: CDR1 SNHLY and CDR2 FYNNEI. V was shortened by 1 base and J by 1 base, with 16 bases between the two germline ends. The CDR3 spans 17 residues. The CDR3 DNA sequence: TGTGCCAGCAGTGAAGGGGTCTGGGCTAGCACCCAAGAGACCCAGTACTTC. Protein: CASSEGVWASTQETQYF.

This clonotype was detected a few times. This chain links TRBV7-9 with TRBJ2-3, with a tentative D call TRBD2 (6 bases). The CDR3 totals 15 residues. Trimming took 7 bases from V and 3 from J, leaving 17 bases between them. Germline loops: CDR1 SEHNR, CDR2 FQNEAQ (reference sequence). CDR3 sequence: CASNQWDSLTDTQYF. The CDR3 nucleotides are TGTGCCAGCAACCAGTGGGACTCCCTGACAGATACGCAGTATTTT. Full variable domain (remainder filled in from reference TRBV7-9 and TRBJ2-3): DTGVSQNPRHKITKRGQNVTFRCDPISEHNRLYWYRQTLGQGPEFLTYFQNEAQLEKSRLLSDRFSAERPKGSFSTLEIQRTEQGDSAMYLCASNQWDSLTDTQYFGPGTRLTVL.

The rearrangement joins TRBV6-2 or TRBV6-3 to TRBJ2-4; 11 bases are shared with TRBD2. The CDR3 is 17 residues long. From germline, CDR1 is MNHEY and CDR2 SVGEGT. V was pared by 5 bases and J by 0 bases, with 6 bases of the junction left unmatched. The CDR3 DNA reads TGTGCCAGCAGTCACCGGACTAGCGGGTTAGCCAAAAACATTCAGTACTTC. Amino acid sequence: CASSHRTSGLAKNIQYF.

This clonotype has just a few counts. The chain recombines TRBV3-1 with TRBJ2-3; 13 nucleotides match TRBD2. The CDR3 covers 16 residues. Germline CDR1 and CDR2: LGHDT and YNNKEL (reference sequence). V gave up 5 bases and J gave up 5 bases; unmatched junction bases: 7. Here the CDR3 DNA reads TGTGCCAGCAGCTCGGGGACTAGCGGGGTTGAAGATACGCAGTATTTT. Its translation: CASSSGTSGVEDTQYF.

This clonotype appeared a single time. CDR3 sequence reads: CSASLAGGSTDTQYF. In DNA, the CDR3 is TGCAGTGCCAGCTTAGCGGGGGGTAGCACAGATACGCAGTATTTT. The rearrangement links TRBV20-1 to TRBJ2-3; TRBD2 agrees at 10 bases. Germline CDR1 is DFQATT and CDR2 is SNEGSKA (reference sequence). With 6 bases clipped from V and 0 bases from J, the junction kept 6 bases outside the gene matches. The CDR3 covers 15 residues.

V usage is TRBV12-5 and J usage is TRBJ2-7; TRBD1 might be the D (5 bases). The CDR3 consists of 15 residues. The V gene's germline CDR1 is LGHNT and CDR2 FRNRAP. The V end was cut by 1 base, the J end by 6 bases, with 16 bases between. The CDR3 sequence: CASGLAGLSLSEQYF. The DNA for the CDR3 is TGTGCTAGTGGTTTGGCAGGGCTTAGCCTAAGCGAGCAGTACTTC.

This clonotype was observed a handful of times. Here the CDR3 DNA reads TGCGCCAGCAGCCGAGGGGGCCGGTCTTCAGATACGCAGTATTTT. It yields the protein CASSRGGRSSDTQYF. The rearrangement joins TRBV4-1 to TRBJ2-3; 7 positions agree with TRBD1. Trimming cost V 4 bases and J 4 bases; bases outside gene matches: 8. The CDR3 contains 15 residues. Germline assignment: CDR1 MGHRA and CDR2 YSYEKL.

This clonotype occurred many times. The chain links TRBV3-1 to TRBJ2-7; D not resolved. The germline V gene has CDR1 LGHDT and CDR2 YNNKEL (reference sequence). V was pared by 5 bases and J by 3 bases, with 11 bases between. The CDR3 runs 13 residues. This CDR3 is CASSNGVDYEQYF. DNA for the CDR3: TGTGCCAGCAGCAATGGAGTGGACTACGAGCAGTACTTC.

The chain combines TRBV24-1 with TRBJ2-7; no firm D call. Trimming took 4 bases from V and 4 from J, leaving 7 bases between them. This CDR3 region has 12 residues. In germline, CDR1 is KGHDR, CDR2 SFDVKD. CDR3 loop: CATSDPGYEQYF. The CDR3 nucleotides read TGTGCCACCAGTGACCCCGGATACGAGCAGTACTTC.

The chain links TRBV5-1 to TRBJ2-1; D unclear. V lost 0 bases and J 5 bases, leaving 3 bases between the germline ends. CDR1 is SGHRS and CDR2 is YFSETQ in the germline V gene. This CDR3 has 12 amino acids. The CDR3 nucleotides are TGCGCCAGCAGCTTGGAACACAATGAGCAGTTCTTC. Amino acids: CASSLEHNEQFF.

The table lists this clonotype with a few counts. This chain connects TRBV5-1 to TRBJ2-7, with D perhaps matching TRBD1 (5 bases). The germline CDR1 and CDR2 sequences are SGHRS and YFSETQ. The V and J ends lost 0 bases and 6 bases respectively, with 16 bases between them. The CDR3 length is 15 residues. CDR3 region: CASSLATQGSGEQYF. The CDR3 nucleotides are TGCGCCAGCAGCTTGGCAACTCAGGGTTCGGGCGAGCAGTACTTC. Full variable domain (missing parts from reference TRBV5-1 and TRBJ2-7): KAGVTQTPRYLIKTRGQQVTLSCSPISGHRSVSWYQQTPGQGLQFLFEYFSETQRNKGNFPGRFSGRQFSNSRSEMNVSTLELGDSALYLCASSLATQGSGEQYFGPGTRLTVT.

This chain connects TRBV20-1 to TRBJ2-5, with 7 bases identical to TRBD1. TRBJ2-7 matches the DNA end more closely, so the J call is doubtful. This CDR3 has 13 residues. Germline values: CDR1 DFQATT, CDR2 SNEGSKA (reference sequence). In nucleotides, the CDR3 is TGCAGTGCTACTACAGGGGAAAGGTACGAGCAGTACTTC. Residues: CSATTGERYEQYF.

The CDR3 DNA follows: TGTGCCAGCCTCGAGGGAACGAGTGGCTACACCTTC. It codes for CASLEGTSGYTF. The J gene is TRBJ1-2, the V gene TRBV2, with D hard to call. The CDR3 has 12 residues. The germline gives CDR1 SNHLY, CDR2 FYNNEI. Trimming cost V 8 bases and J 7 bases, with 14 bases left between them.

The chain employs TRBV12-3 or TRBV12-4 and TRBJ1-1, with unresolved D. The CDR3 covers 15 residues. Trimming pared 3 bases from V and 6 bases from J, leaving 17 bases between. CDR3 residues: CASSFKGLRTSEAFF. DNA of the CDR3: TGTGCCAGCAGTTTTAAGGGATTGAGAACATCTGAAGCTTTCTTT.

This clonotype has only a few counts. CDR3 amino acids: CASGIWASGSYEQYF. The DNA for the CDR3 is TGTGCCAGCGGGATCTGGGCCTCCGGCTCCTACGAGCAGTACTTC. The chain couples TRBV2 to TRBJ2-7; D remains unclear. The CDR3 sequence is 15 residues long. Between the trimmed V and J ends, which lost 8 bases and 0 bases, there was a span of 17 bases. The germline V gene has CDR1 SNHLY and CDR2 FYNNEI.

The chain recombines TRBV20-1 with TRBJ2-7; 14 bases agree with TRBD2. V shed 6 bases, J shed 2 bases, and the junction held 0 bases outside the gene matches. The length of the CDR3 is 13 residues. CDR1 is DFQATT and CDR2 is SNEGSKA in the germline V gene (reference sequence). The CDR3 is CSAGLAGAYEQYF. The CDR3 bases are TGCAGTGCGGGACTAGCGGGGGCCTACGAGCAGTACTTC.